This TCR beta chain was documented in a study of T cells in Graves' hyperthyroidism and ophthalmopathy. RNA transcripts served as the template for amplifying TCR beta CDR3 regions. Using the HTBI primer set, a first-round RT-PCR was run on the TCR CDR3. TCRdb ran MiXCR on the multiplex PCR reads and lists one entry per CDR3 protein. The sample has 300,000 to 450,000 distinct CDR3 sequences; 13% to 15% are singletons. After removal of 1 base from V and 0 bases from J, the junction contained 9 bases not matched to a gene. This CDR3 comprises 18 residues. Germline lookup yields CDR1 SGHNT and CDR2 YENEEA. This clonotype was recorded many times.

This sequence joins TRBV11-3 and TRBJ2-3; 8 bases map to TRBD2. The sequence was obtained from a woman aged 25 to 39 with Graves' ophthalmopathy. The sequenced material came from blood. CDR3 bases: TGTGCCAGCAGCTTAGTGGGATTCGTAGCGGGGAGCACAGATACGCAGTATTTT. It translates to CASSLVGFVAGSTDTQYF.